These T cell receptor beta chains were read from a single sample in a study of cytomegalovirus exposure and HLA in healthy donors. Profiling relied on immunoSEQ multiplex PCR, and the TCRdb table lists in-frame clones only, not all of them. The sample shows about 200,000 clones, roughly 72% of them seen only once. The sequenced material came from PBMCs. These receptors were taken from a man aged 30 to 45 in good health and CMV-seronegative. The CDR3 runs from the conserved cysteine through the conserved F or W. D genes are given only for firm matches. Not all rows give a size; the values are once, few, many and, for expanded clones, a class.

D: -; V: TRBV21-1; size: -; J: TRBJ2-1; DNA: TGTGCCAGCAGCAAAGCGACGGGTGGTAGTGGCGGGAGGACCATCTCCTACAATGAGCAGTTCTTC; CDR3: CASSKATGGSGGRTISYNEQFF
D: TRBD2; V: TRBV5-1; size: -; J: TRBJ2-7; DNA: TGCGCCAGCGGGACTAGCGGTATAACCTACGAGCAGTACTTC; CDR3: CASGTSGITYEQYF
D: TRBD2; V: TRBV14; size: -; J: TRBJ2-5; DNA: TGTGCCAGCAGCCCTGGAACTAGCGGGGAAGAGACCCAGTACTTC; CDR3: CASSPGTSGEETQYF
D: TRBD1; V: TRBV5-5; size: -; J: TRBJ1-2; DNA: TGTGCCAGCAGCTTGGCGGGACAGTTTAACTATGGCTACACCTTC; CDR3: CASSLAGQFNYGYTF
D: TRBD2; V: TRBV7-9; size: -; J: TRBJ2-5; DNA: TGTGCCAGCAGCTTACTAGCGGCGGAGACCCAGTACTTC; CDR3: CASSLLAAETQYF
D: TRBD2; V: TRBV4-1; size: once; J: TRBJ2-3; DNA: TGCGCCAGCAGAGGAATAGCGGGGCAGCGGGATACGCAGTATTTT; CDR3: CASRGIAGQRDTQYF
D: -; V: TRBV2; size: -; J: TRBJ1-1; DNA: TGTGCCAGCAGTAGGGGGGGAATGGCTGAAGCTTTCTTT; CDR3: CASSRGGMAEAFF
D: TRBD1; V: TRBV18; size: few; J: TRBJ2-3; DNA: TGTGCCAGCTCACCACTGGCTGACAGGGGGCTTTCGGATACGCAGTATTTT; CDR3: CASSPLADRGLSDTQYF
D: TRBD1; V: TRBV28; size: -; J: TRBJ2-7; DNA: TGTGCCAGCAGTTTCAGGGACAGCTCCTACGAGCAGTACTTC; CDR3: CASSFRDSSYEQYF
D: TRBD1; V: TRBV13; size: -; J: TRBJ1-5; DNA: TGTGCCAGCAGTTTTGGGGACAGGGGTCCTTTCCAGCCCCAGCATTTT; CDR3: CASSFGDRGPFQPQHF
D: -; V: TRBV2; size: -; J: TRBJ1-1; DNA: TGTGCCAGCACTGAGGGAGGATTCGGGGACACTGAAGCTTTCTTT; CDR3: CASTEGGFGDTEAFF
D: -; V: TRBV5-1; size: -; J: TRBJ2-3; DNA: TGCGCCAGCAGCTCCCAGGGCCTAGATACGCAGTATTTT; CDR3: CASSSQGLDTQYF
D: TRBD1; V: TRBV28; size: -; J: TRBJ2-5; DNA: TGTGCCAGCAGTCCAGTGGGACAGGGAGAGACCCAGTACTTC; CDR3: CASSPVGQGETQYF
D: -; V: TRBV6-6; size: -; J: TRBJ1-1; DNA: TGTGCCAGCAGTTACTCGATCGCCAGTTTGAACACTGAAGCTTTCTTT; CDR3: CASSYSIASLNTEAFF
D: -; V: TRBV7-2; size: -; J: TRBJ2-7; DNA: TGTGCCAGCAGCTTAGTTCCAGGGGGGTTTCGCGAGCAGTACTTC; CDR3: CASSLVPGGFREQYF
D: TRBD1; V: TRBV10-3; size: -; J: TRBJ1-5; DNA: TGTGCCATCAGTGAGGCCGGGACAGGGTTGGCTCAGCCCCAGCATTTT; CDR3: CAISEAGTGLAQPQHF
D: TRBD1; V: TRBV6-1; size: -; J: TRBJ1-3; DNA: TGTGCCAGCAGTGAAAATCCTACAGGGGTGGGAAACACCATATATTTT; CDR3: CASSENPTGVGNTIYF
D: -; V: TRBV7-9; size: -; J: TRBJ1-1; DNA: TGTGCCAGCAGCTTAGCGTCCAGGAACACTGAAGCTTTCTTT; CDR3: CASSLASRNTEAFF
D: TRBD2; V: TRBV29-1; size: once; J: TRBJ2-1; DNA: TGCAGCGCCACGCCATATAGTCGGACTAGCGGGAGTTATGATGAGCAGTTCTTC; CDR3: CSATPYSRTSGSYDEQFF
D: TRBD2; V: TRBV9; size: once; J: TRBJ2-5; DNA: TGTGCCAGCAGCGTAGGGACTAGCGGGGGCGAGACCCAGTACTTC; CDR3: CASSVGTSGGETQYF
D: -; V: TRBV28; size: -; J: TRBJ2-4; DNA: TGTGCCAGCAACCCCCGACTTGCTCGGTTAGCCAAAAACATTCAGTACTTC; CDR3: CASNPRLARLAKNIQYF
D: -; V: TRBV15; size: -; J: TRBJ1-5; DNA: TGTGCCACCAGCAGAGAGAAGGGGGTAAACCAGCCCCAGCATTTT; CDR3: CATSREKGVNQPQHF
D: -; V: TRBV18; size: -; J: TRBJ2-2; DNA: TGTGCCAGCTCAAGGGAGCTGAACACCGGGGAGCTGTTTTTT; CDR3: CASSRELNTGELFF
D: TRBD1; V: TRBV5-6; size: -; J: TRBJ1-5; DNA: TGTGCCAGCAGCCCCGCCCAGGGGGATGGCAATCAGCCCCAGCATTTT; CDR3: CASSPAQGDGNQPQHF
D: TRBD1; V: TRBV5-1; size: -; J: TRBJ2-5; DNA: TGCGCCAGCAGCTTGGGACAGGGGTTTCCCTCAGAGACCCAGTACTTC; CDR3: CASSLGQGFPSETQYF
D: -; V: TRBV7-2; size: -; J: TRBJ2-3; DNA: TGTGCCAGCAGCGACATTAGCACCGGGACTAGCACAGATACGCAGTATTTT; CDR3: CASSDISTGTSTDTQYF
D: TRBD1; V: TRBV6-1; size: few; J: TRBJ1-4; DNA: TGTGCCAGCAGTGAAACTTTAGGGACAGGGTTCGAAAAACTGTTTTTT; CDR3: CASSETLGTGFEKLFF
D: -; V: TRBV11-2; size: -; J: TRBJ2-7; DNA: TGTGCCAGCAGCTTAGTGGCAGAGCAGTACTTC; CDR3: CASSLVAEQYF
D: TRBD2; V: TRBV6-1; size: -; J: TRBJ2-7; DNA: TGTGCCAGCAGTGAAAGCGGGACCGGCAGGTACGAGCAGTACTTC; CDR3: CASSESGTGRYEQYF
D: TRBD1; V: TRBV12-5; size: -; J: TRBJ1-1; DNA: TGTGCTAGTGGCCTCTCTCTCACTTTACAGGGGAGGACTGAAGCTTTCTTT; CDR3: CASGLSLTLQGRTEAFF
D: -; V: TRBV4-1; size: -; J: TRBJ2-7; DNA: TGCGCCAGCAGCCAAGATGGGGGCCGCTACGAGCAGTACTTC; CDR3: CASSQDGGRYEQYF
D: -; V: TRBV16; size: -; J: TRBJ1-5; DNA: TGTGCCAGCAGCCTACTGACAGGTAGCAATCAGCCCCAGCATTTT; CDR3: CASSLLTGSNQPQHF
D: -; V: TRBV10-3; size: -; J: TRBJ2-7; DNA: TGTGCCATCAGTGCAACGGACACCCGCACCTACGAGCAGTACTTC; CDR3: CAISATDTRTYEQYF
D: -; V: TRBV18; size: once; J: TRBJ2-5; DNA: TGTGCCAGCTCCCGGACAGACCAAGAGACCCAGTACTTC; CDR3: CASSRTDQETQYF
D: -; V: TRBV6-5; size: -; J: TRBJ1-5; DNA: TGTGCCAGCAGTTACGCGGGGCAGCCCCAGCATTTT; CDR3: CASSYAGQPQHF
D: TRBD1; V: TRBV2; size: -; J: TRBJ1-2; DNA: TGTGCCAGCAGTGCGGGACAGGGGTATGGCTACACCTTC; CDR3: CASSAGQGYGYTF
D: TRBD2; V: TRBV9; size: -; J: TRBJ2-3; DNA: TGTGCCAGCCGGCCGGGACTAGCGGGCACAGATACGCAGTATTTT; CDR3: CASRPGLAGTDTQYF
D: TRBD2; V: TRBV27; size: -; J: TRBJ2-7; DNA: TGTGCCAGCAGTTCCCTAGCGGGATCCGACGAGCAGTACTTC; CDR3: CASSSLAGSDEQYF
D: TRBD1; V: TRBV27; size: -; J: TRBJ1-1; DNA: TGTGCCAGCAGAGGCCCCAGGGGGTTAACTGAAGCTTTCTTT; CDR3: CASRGPRGLTEAFF
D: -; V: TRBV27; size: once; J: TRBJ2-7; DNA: TGTGCCAGCAGTTTATCGGGCGACGAGCAGTACTTC; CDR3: CASSLSGDEQYF
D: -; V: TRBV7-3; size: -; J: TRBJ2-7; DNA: TGTGCCAATCCGCAGGGAATTTATCCCGAGCAGTACTTC; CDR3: CANPQGIYPEQYF
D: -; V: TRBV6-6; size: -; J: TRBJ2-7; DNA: TGTGCCAGCAGCCTCGGGTCCTACGAGCAGTACTTC; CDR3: CASSLGSYEQYF
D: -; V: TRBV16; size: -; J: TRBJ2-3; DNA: TGTGCCAGCAGCCAACTTCACGGGATAGATACGCAGTATTTT; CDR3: CASSQLHGIDTQYF
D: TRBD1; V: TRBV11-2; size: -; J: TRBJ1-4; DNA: TGTGCCAGCAGCTTAGCGACAGGGGCCCTGTTTTTT; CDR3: CASSLATGALFF
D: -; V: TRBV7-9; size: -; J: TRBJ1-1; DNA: TGTGCCAGCAGCTTAGTAAACGGGGGAACATCTGAAGCTTTCTTT; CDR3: CASSLVNGGTSEAFF
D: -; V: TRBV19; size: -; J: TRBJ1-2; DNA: TGTGCCAGTAGTATTATGGGGGCGCGTGGCTACACCTTC; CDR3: CASSIMGARGYTF
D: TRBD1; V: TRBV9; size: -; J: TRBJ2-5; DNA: TGTGCCAGCAGCCGTAGGGGGGACAGGGAAACCCAGTACTTC; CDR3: CASSRRGDRETQYF
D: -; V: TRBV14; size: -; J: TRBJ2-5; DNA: TGTGCCAGCAGCCAAGATCTTCCAGGCTTAAACCGGGAGACCCAGTACTTC; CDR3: CASSQDLPGLNRETQYF
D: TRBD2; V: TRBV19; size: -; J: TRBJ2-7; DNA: TGTGCCAGTAGTATAGACCGGACTAGCGTTGACTACGAGCAGTACTTC; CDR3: CASSIDRTSVDYEQYF
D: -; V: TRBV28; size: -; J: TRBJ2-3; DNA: TGTGCCAGCAGTACTATAAGGGGGGGATTAACAGATACGCAGTATTTT; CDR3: CASSTIRGGLTDTQYF
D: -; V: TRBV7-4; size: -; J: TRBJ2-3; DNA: TGTGCCAGCAGCTTAGATCTTCCCCGCACAGATACGCAGTATTTT; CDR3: CASSLDLPRTDTQYF
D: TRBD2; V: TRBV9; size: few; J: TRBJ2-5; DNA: TGTGCCAGCAGCGGAGGACGCGGGGGGGTTGATCAAGAGACCCAGTACTTC; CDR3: CASSGGRGGVDQETQYF
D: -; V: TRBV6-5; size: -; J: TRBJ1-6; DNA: TGTGCCAGCAGTTACGGAGGGTATAATTCGCCCCTCCACTTT; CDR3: CASSYGGYNSPLHF
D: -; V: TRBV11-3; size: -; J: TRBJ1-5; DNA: TGTGCCAGCAGCTTAAGGTTACGGGGGGATCAGCCCCAGCATTTT; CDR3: CASSLRLRGDQPQHF
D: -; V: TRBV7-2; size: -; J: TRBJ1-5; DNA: TGTGCCAGCAGCTCGGCCACGACAGTTAGCAATCAGCCCCAGCATTTT; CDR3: CASSSATTVSNQPQHF
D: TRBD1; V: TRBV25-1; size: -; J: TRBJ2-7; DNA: TGTGCCAGCAGTGAAGCTGGGACAGGGAGTTCCTACGAGCAGTACTTC; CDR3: CASSEAGTGSSYEQYF
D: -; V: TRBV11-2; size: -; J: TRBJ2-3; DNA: TGTGCCAGCAGCTTAAGAGCGGGCAAAGATACGCAGTATTTT; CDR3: CASSLRAGKDTQYF
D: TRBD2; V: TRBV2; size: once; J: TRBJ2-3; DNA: TGTGCCAGCAGTTATCCGGGACTAGCGGGATCAATTCATGCAGATACGCAGTATTTT; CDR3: CASSYPGLAGSIHADTQYF